This paragraph reports one T cell receptor (beta chain). Its cognate antigen is unknown. The entry originates in a study of siplizumab effects on memory and regulatory T cells. Broader study findings: Tracing alloreactive clones into unstimulated subsets worked for only a minor fraction of them. Some alloreactive sequences were traceable to unstimulated CD4+ memory cells, and siplizumab significantly reduced them. The study did not confirm that proliferating Tregs from siplizumab cultures were suppressive.

Every sample had some 100,000 of its TCR templates assayed. Generated by immunoSEQ multiplex PCR, the TCRdb table keeps only in-frame clones and is missing some. The sample records roughly 100,000 clones, approximately 97% being singletons. Germline loops: CDR1 SGDLS, CDR2 YYNGEE. This CDR3 is 14 amino acids long. Trimming cost V 0 bases and J 4 bases, with 7 bases left between them. This sequence was found in a human donor in good health. The sequenced sample was naive CD4+ T cells sorted from blood. The V call is TRBV9, the J call TRBJ1-4; the D is unclear. CDR3 nucleotides: TGTGCCAGCAGCGTAGGGGTCTATAATGAAAAACTGTTTTTT. Protein product: CASSVGVYNEKLFF.